Given below is one T cell receptor (beta chain) in context. Its antigen remains unidentified. There are 15 residues in the CDR3. CDR1 and CDR2 (germline): LNHDA, SQIVND (reference sequence). V lost 6 bases and J lost 3; bases outside the gene matches: 6. Every isolated RNA sample was fully reverse transcribed, so sequencing captured expressed TCRB transcripts. Some clones are missing from TCRdb's copy, which holds only in-frame ones; the method was immunoSEQ multiplex PCR. Counted here are more than 150,000 clones, around 9% occurring once; the ten biggest clones make up 0.65% to 0.9%. This entry is derived from a study of beta chain features in type 1 diabetes. Whole-study results and caveats: Type 1 diabetes patients showed a moderate but significant shortening of TCRB CDR3s in all four CD4+ subsets.

Every participating donor gave one draw, a heparinised blood sample averaging about 120 mL. The sequence derives from a woman aged 25 to 39 with type 1 diabetes. The J gene is TRBJ2-7, the V gene TRBV19, with 12 bases aligning to TRBD1. What was sequenced was central memory CD4+ T cells from blood. CDR3 region: CASRTGTGGFYEQYF. The CDR3 DNA reads TGTGCCAGTAGAACCGGGACAGGGGGCTTCTACGAGCAGTACTTC.